This T cell receptor beta chain was obtained from a study of blood T cell repertoires in COVID-19. As for the study in general: Symptom resolution, clearance, or two negative PCRs marked the recovered donors of Cohort 3. COVID-19 samples from acute and convalescent phases originated in the United States, Italy and Spain.

This clone was seen a single time. Authors' data handling: For nucleated cells, counts were estimated from reference gene primer amplification. Profiling relied on immunoSEQ multiplex PCR, and the TCRdb table lists in-frame clones only, not all of them. V, J and clone size are taken as reported in that table, and D and trimming were inferred from the DNA itself. In the table there are over 200,000 clones, approximately 87% of which are singletons. This CDR3 is 12 amino acids long. V lost 5 bases to trimming and J lost 8 bases; unmatched junction nucleotides: 5. The sequencing sample was made of PBMCs or T cells enriched from blood (not recorded which). The chain is built from TRBV12-3 or TRBV12-4 and TRBJ1-2; 7 nucleotides line up with TRBD1. This receptor was identified in a woman in her forties or fifties in a cohort exposed to, infected with or recovered from COVID-19 (not recorded which). For the CDR3, the DNA is TGTGCCAGCAGTCCGACAGGGAAGGGCTACACCTTC. Translation: CASSPTGKGYTF.